This T cell receptor beta chain stems from a study of blood T cells in healthy people across ages. Per germline, CDR1 SQVTM and CDR2 ANQGSEA. Trimming at V came to 3 bases and at J to 4 bases, leaving 4 bases not matched to a gene. The CDR3 loop spans 13 amino acids. Sample-barcoded 5' priming and a J-beta primer mix drove a second PCR of roughly 6 to 12 cycles. TCRdb reprocessed the 5' RACE reads via MiXCR and lists one record per CDR3 protein. The sample holds under 750,000 distinct CDR3 sequences; around 50% are singletons and the top ten take around 23%. This TCR was recovered from an elderly man in good health. Sequencing was performed on blood. The chain joins TRBV29-1 to TRBJ2-3; TRBD1 matches at 7 bases. The chain's CDR3 is CSVDWQGADTQYF. The CDR3, as DNA: TGCAGCGTTGACTGGCAGGGGGCAGATACGCAGTATTTT.